What follows are 27 T cell receptor beta chains derived from one specimen sequenced in a study of T cell clonality in common variable immunodeficiency. General study findings and limits: In common variable immunodeficiency, TCR beta chains reportedly carried fewer deletions and N-nucleotide insertions.

Method: immunoSEQ multiplex PCR; TCRdb's copy keeps in-frame clones and lacks some. The specimen has 30,000 to 35,000 clones, none found just once. Their target antigens are unknown. The specimen sequenced was peripheral blood mononuclear cells. The origin of the receptors is a human donor with common variable immunodeficiency.

This clone was counted between two and nine times. The sequence runs out 3 residues before the end of the CDR3; the remainder is reconstructed from the germline J gene. The chain joins TRBV18 to TRBJ1-1; maybe TRBD1 (5 bases). Germline V gene sequence: CDR1 KGHSH, CDR2 LQKENI. The CDR3 totals 13 residues. Between the trimmed V and J ends, which lost 4 bases and 5 bases, there was a span of 11 bases. CDR3 DNA (partial): TGTGCCAGCTCACTTATAGGGGAGACTGAA. It codes for CASSLIGETE. In full, the CDR3 is CASSLIGETEAFF.

Worth noting for this clone: The read terminates 3 residues before the CDR3 end, so the remaining end is supplied by the germline J gene. This chain connects TRBV5-3 to TRBJ2-2; TRBD2 matches 9 bases. TRBV5-3 is noted as an ORF with a role that remains uncertain. There are 17 residues in the CDR3. Trimming cost V 2 bases and J 6 bases; bases outside gene matches: 11. The CDR3 bases that were read are TGTGCCAGAAGCTTCATGGCGGGAGGGCGGGGTCCCGGGGAG. The encoded protein is CARSFMAGGRGPGE. The whole CDR3 reads CARSFMAGGRGPGELFF.

As to this clone: The sequenced fragment ends 3 residues before the CDR3 boundary, so the rest is inferred from the germline J gene. This sequence joins TRBV2 and TRBJ1-5; D is perhaps TRBD1 (6 bases). The germline gives CDR1 SNHLY, CDR2 FYNNEI. Trimming stripped 4 bases from V and 6 bases from J, with 13 bases between. The CDR3 totals 14 residues. This CDR3 is CASSGQGSGQPQHF. Incomplete CDR3 DNA: TGTGCCAGCAGTGGGCAGGGGTCGGGTCAGCCC. Combining the CDR3 with reference TRBV2 and TRBJ1-5 gives the whole variable domain EPEVTQTPSHQVTQMGQEVILRCVPISNHLYFYWYRQILGQKVEFLVSFYNNEISEKSEIFDDQFSVERPDGSNFTLKIRSTKLEDSAMYFCASSGQGSGQPQHFGDGTRLSIL.

Regarding this clone: Sequencing ends 3 residues short of the CDR3 end; the germline J gene provides the rest. V is TRBV7-3 and J is TRBJ1-1, with 12 bases aligning to TRBD1. From germline, CDR1 is SGHTA and CDR2 FQGTGA. V lost 5 bases to trimming and J lost 4 bases; unmatched junction nucleotides: 5. The CDR3 totals 15 residues. The CDR3 sequence: CASSTGQGAGTEAFF. The part of the CDR3 DNA that was read is TGTGCCAGCAGCACGGGACAGGGGGCGGGCACTGAA.

This clone appeared a few times. The read finishes 3 residues shy of the CDR3 end, and the germline J gene is used to complete it. The V gene is TRBV6-4, the J gene TRBJ2-1, with a possible D match to TRBD2 (6 bases). V shed 4 bases and J shed 1 base, with 11 bases lying between them. The CDR3 is 15 residues long. Germline-derived CDR1 and CDR2 are MRHNA and SNTAGT. Incomplete CDR3 DNA: TGTGCCAGCAGTGTCAGTAGCGGTTCCTACAATGAG. Amino acid sequence: CASSVSSGSYNE. The full-length CDR3 reads as CASSVSSGSYNEQFF.

This clone has ten or more counts. The read stops 3 residues short of the end of the CDR3; the missing end is completed from the germline J gene. This chain connects TRBV4-2 to TRBJ2-5; TRBD1 aligns across 11 bases. The CDR3 length is 15 residues. Germline CDR1 reads LGHNA; CDR2 reads YNFKEQ. The V segment lost 4 bases and the J segment 7 bases; nucleotides outside the gene matches: 8. The CDR3 DNA, read in part, is TGTGCCAGCAGCCCGCCCGGGACAGGGGGGGGGACC. This sequence encodes CASSPPGTGGGT. The full CDR3 reads CASSPPGTGGGTQYF.

This clone was detected a few times. The read terminates 3 residues before the CDR3 end, so the remaining end is supplied by the germline J gene. This chain uses TRBV19 with TRBJ2-7; D possibly corresponds to TRBD1 (5 bases). The CDR3 spans 11 residues. The V gene lost 5 bases and the J gene lost 4 bases, with 6 bases spanning the gap. Germline V gene sequence: CDR1 LNHDA, CDR2 SQIVND (reference sequence). The CDR3 sequence is CASSQGYEQYF. Partial CDR3 DNA: TGTGCCAGTAGTCAGGGTTACGAG.

This clone was picked up many times. The DNA ends 3 residues before the CDR3 does, and the rest of the CDR3 is filled in from the germline J gene. This chain uses TRBV24-1 with TRBJ1-1; possible D gene TRBD1, 6 bases. V lost 7 bases to trimming and J lost 3 bases, with 11 bases between them. CDR1 KGHDR and CDR2 SFDVKD come from the germline V gene. CDR3 length equals 13 residues. CDR3 loop: CATRARGDTEAFF. Incomplete CDR3 DNA: TGTGCCACCAGAGCCAGGGGAGACACTGAA.

This clone has a count of ten or more. The CDR3 end lies 3 residues beyond the end of the read and is filled in from the germline J gene. The chain combines TRBV9 with TRBJ2-5; TRBD1 or TRBD2 may be the D gene (5 bases each). Germline CDR1 is SGDLS and CDR2 is YYNGEE. The CDR3 covers 17 residues. The V and J ends lost 3 bases and 6 bases respectively, with 24 bases between them. The sequenced CDR3 bases are TGTGCCAGCAGCGAGGGGAGAGGGGAGACGAGCAATCAGACC. It yields the protein CASSEGRGETSNQT. The full CDR3 reads CASSEGRGETSNQTQYF.

This clone has more than one count but fewer than ten. The CDR3 region is CASSTRQGNNKTQYF. Partial CDR3 DNA: TGTGCCAGTAGTACCAGACAGGGGAACAATAAGACC. V gene TRBV19 combines with J gene TRBJ2-5; 8 bases match TRBD1. The read terminates 3 residues before the CDR3 end, so the remaining end is supplied by the germline J gene. J lost 6 bases, V lost 4 bases, and 10 bases had no gene match. Looked up from germline, CDR1 is LNHDA and CDR2 is SQIVND (reference sequence). The CDR3 totals 15 residues.

As concerns this clone: The DNA ends 3 residues before the CDR3 does, and the rest of the CDR3 is filled in from the germline J gene. This chain uses TRBV20-1 with TRBJ2-3; 8 bases align to TRBD2. Germline assignment: CDR1 DFQATT and CDR2 SNEGSKA (reference sequence). The V segment lost 6 bases and the J segment 5 bases; nucleotides outside the gene matches: 10. The CDR3 loop spans 14 amino acids. The sequenced part of the CDR3 DNA is TGCAGTGCCGCAGCCGGGACTAGAGGAGATACG. Translated: CSAAAGTRGDT. The complete CDR3 reads CSAAAGTRGDTQYF.

The chain's CDR3 is CASSLPAGGDYGYTF. Incomplete CDR3 DNA: TGTGCCAGCAGCTTACCAGCAGGGGGCGACTATGGC. V gene TRBV7-2 combines with J gene TRBJ1-2; 8 bases are a match to TRBD1. The read ends 3 residues shy of where the CDR3 ends; the end is completed using the germline J gene. V shed 2 bases and J 3 bases; nucleotides not matched to a gene: 5. CDR3 length: 15 amino acids. CDR1 and CDR2 from the germline V gene are SGHTA and FQGNSA.

This clone appeared many times. The CDR3 end falls 3 residues outside the read, so it is completed with the germline J gene. The rearrangement joins TRBV7-2 to TRBJ1-5, with TRBD1 matching over 9 bases. After removal of 5 bases from V and 2 bases from J, the junction contained 4 bases not matched to a gene. Looked up from germline, CDR1 is SGHTA and CDR2 is FQGNSA. This CDR3 has 15 amino acids. This CDR3 is CASSLRQGGNQPQHF. The CDR3 DNA, read in part, is TGTGCCAGCAGCCTACGACAGGGGGGCAATCAGCCC.

In its sample, this clone was seen many times. Coverage ceases 3 residues before the CDR3 finishes, and the germline J gene fills in the end. The rearrangement links TRBV7-8 to TRBJ2-3; 8 bases map to TRBD2. Unmatched junction bases numbered 8, after V lost 0 bases and J lost 3 bases. The CDR3 spans 17 residues. Looked up from germline, CDR1 is SGHVS and CDR2 is FQNEAQ. CDR3 bases read: TGTGCCAGCAGCTTAGCGAAGGCGGGAGGAGGTACAGATACG. Amino acid sequence: CASSLAKAGGGTDT. In full, the CDR3 reads CASSLAKAGGGTDTQYF.

Ten or more counts support this clone. The read falls 3 residues short of the CDR3 end, and the missing part is taken from the germline J gene. The V and J genes are TRBV19 and TRBJ2-4; D unresolved. Trimming removed 1 base from V and 6 bases from J, with 10 bases in between. This CDR3 region has 14 residues. From germline, CDR1 is LNHDA and CDR2 SQIVND (reference sequence). The CDR3 region is CASSIGIASNIQYF. The part of the CDR3 DNA that was read is TGTGCCAGTAGTATAGGGATAGCCTCAAACATT.

This clone was seen more than once but under ten times. The read gets to within 3 residues of the CDR3 end, and the germline J gene fills in the rest. The chain uses TRBV7-8 and TRBJ1-1; D is ambiguous. The CDR3 contains 14 residues. V lost 1 base and J lost 4, with 10 bases in between. The germline V gene has CDR1 SGHVS and CDR2 FQNEAQ. The DNA read from the CDR3 is TGTGCCAGCAGCTTAGGGAGGGTGGGCACTGAA. Protein: CASSLGRVGTE. The full CDR3 protein is CASSLGRVGTEAFF.

By share, this clone counts as medium-sized (0.01 to 0.1%). The missing CDR3 end, 3 residues past where the read stops, is filled in from the germline J gene. The J gene is TRBJ2-3, the V gene TRBV20-1; 12 bases match TRBD1. The J segment lost 3 bases and the V segment lost 5 bases, leaving 3 bases of the junction unmatched. The CDR3 is 14 residues long. CDR1 is DFQATT and CDR2 is SNEGSKA in the germline V gene (reference sequence). Incomplete CDR3 DNA: TGCAGTGCTGAGGGACAGGGGGCAACAGATACG. It yields the protein CSAEGQGATDT. The full-length CDR3 reads as CSAEGQGATDTQYF.

This clone was found a few times. Coverage ceases 3 residues before the CDR3 finishes, and the germline J gene fills in the end. This chain joins TRBV11-1 and TRBJ2-5; 7 positions match TRBD2. Germline trimming cut 5 bases from V and 7 bases from J; bases unmatched to any gene: 7. The germline V gene encodes CDR1 SGHAT and CDR2 FQDESV (reference sequence). The CDR3 totals 13 residues. The CDR3 reads CASSLTSPGTQYF. The sequenced part of the CDR3 DNA is TGTGCCAGCAGCCTGACTAGCCCGGGGACC.

Only a few counts were recorded for this clone. Read data end 3 residues before the CDR3 end; the end is taken from the germline J gene. This rearrangement joins TRBV20-1 to TRBJ1-6; 7 bases align to TRBD1. V dropped 6 bases and J dropped 6; count of bases not matched to a gene: 8. The CDR3 covers 14 residues. CDR1 DFQATT and CDR2 SNEGSKA come from the germline V gene (reference sequence). The CDR3 is CSAQAGQRNSPLHF. CDR3 DNA (partial): TGCAGTGCCCAGGCGGGACAGCGTAATTCACCC.

The sample holds many counts of this clone. The read finishes 3 residues shy of the CDR3 end, and the germline J gene is used to complete it. The chain joins TRBV4-2 to TRBJ2-7; 10 bases map to TRBD1. The CDR3 covers 14 residues. Trimming at V came to 6 bases and at J to 6 bases, leaving 8 bases not matched to a gene. Germline V gives CDR1 LGHNA, CDR2 YNFKEQ. CDR3 protein: CASSGTGANGEQYF. The sequenced part of the CDR3 DNA is TGTGCCAGCAGTGGGACAGGGGCTAATGGCGAG.

This clone was seen only a few times. Sequencing ends 3 residues short of the CDR3 end; the germline J gene provides the rest. V is TRBV7-2 and J is TRBJ2-1; D might be TRBD2 (5 bases). With 2 bases removed from V and 7 bases from J, the gap between germline ends came to 6 bases. Germline loops: CDR1 SGHTA, CDR2 FQGNSA. The CDR3 spans 12 residues. The covered CDR3 bases are TGTGCCAGCAGCTTAACTAGTAATGAG. Protein: CASSLTSNE. The full CDR3 protein is CASSLTSNEQFF.

In this sample, this clone turned up many times. The CDR3 end falls 3 residues outside the read, so it is completed with the germline J gene. The chain links TRBV7-2 to TRBJ2-1; D ambiguous. Germline values: CDR1 SGHTA, CDR2 FQGNSA. V shed 1 base and J shed 4 bases, with 5 bases lying between them. The CDR3 has 13 amino acids. The part of the CDR3 DNA that was read is TGTGCCAGCAGCTTAGAAAGGTACAATGAG. It specifies CASSLERYNE. In full, the CDR3 is CASSLERYNEQFF.

This clone was counted only a few times. The read gets to within 3 residues of the CDR3 end, and the germline J gene fills in the rest. This sequence joins TRBV19 and TRBJ1-2, with 9 positions matching TRBD1. V lost 6 bases, J lost 5 bases, and 7 bases stayed unmatched. The germline V gene has CDR1 LNHDA and CDR2 SQIVND (reference sequence). This CDR3 contains 14 residues. The CDR3 loop is CASRSGQGPYGYTF. The part of the CDR3 DNA that was read is TGTGCCAGTAGGTCGGGACAGGGCCCTTATGGC.

This clone was observed a handful of times. With the read ending 3 residues before the CDR3 end, the germline J gene is used to fill in that end. The rearrangement uses TRBV7-6 and TRBJ1-6; D ambiguous. V gave up 5 bases and J gave up 12 bases, with 20 bases separating them. From germline, CDR1 is SGHVS and CDR2 FNYEAQ. This CDR3 region has 15 residues. CDR3 bases read: TGTGCCAGCAGCGTTTCAACGGGTTTATTAGGACCC. Protein: CASSVSTGLLGP. The CDR3 in its entirety is CASSVSTGLLGPLHF.

This clone was observed many times. Read coverage stops 3 residues before the CDR3 terminus; the germline J gene supplies the remainder. This chain connects TRBV19 to TRBJ1-2, with D possibly being TRBD1 (6 bases). Germline V gene sequence: CDR1 LNHDA, CDR2 SQIVND (reference sequence). The CDR3 extends over 15 amino acids. Trimming pared 5 bases from V and 6 bases from J, leaving 19 bases between. The CDR3 region is CASSGGLGHWDGYTF. The sequenced part of the CDR3 DNA is TGTGCCAGTAGTGGAGGTCTGGGACATTGGGATGGC.

For this clone: With the read ending 3 residues before the CDR3 end, the germline J gene is used to fill in that end. J is TRBJ1-6 and V is TRBV7-6; D is perhaps TRBD1 (5 bases). V shed 5 bases and J shed 6 bases, with 11 bases lying between them. The CDR3 loop spans 14 amino acids. Germline lookup yields CDR1 SGHVS and CDR2 FNYEAQ. The CDR3 sequence: CASSNGGGNSPLHF. The covered CDR3 bases are TGTGCCAGCAGCAACGGGGGAGGTAATTCACCC.

This clone was observed at least ten times. The read gets to within 3 residues of the CDR3 end, and the germline J gene fills in the rest. The J gene is TRBJ1-5, the V gene TRBV20-1, with a possible D match to TRBD1 (5 bases). Per the germline V gene, CDR1 is DFQATT and CDR2 is SNEGSKA (reference sequence). CDR3 size: 14 residues. With 3 bases removed from V and 2 bases from J, the gap between germline ends came to 11 bases. The CDR3 loop is CSARATQGNQPQHF. Partial CDR3 DNA: TGCAGTGCTAGGGCTACACAGGGCAATCAGCCC.